Listed below are T cell receptor beta chains from one sample, sequenced in a study of CXCR4 blockade with PD-1 therapy in pancreatic cancer. Profiled with immunoSEQ multiplex PCR; TCRdb holds only in-frame clones, not every one. The sample holds under 4,000 clones, approximately 50% seen once. Sequencing input: tumor tissue. The receptor source for this set is a human donor with pancreatic ductal adenocarcinoma. Both conserved end residues are part of each CDR3. A D gene is named only where the DNA matches it firmly. Clone size is not always given. Where it is, it says once, few, many or a class for expanded clones.

clone size: medium-sized
J gene: TRBJ2-3
D gene: TRBD2
V gene: TRBV4-1
CDR3 protein: CASSQRTSGDTQYF
CDR3 DNA: TGCGCCAGCAGCCAAAGGACTAGCGGCGATACGCAGTATTTT

clone size: medium-sized
J gene: TRBJ1-1
D gene: NA
V gene: TRBV28
CDR3 protein: CASSLWTGNTEAFF
CDR3 DNA: TGTGCCAGCAGTTTATGGACGGGGAACACTGAAGCTTTCTTT

clone size: NA
J gene: TRBJ1-1
D gene: NA
V gene: TRBV29-1
CDR3 protein: CSVVRDQMNTEAFF
CDR3 DNA: TGCAGCGTTGTAAGGGACCAAATGAACACTGAAGCTTTCTTT

clone size: NA
J gene: TRBJ2-5
D gene: NA
V gene: TRBV18
CDR3 protein: CASSPLAPGTQYF
CDR3 DNA: TGTGCCAGCTCACCTCTTGCACCGGGGACCCAGTACTTC

clone size: NA
J gene: TRBJ2-7
D gene: TRBD2
V gene: TRBV10-3
CDR3 protein: CASRTSGRDGEQYF
CDR3 DNA: TGTGCCAGTAGGACTAGCGGGAGGGATGGTGAGCAGTACTTC

clone size: NA
J gene: TRBJ1-2
D gene: NA
V gene: TRBV18
CDR3 protein: CASSPPAGWGYTF
CDR3 DNA: TGTGCCAGCTCACCACCGGCAGGGTGGGGCTACACCTTC

clone size: NA
J gene: TRBJ1-2
D gene: NA
V gene: TRBV19
CDR3 protein: CASSMNYGYTF
CDR3 DNA: TGTGCCAGTAGTATGAACTATGGCTACACCTTC

clone size: few
J gene: TRBJ1-5
D gene: TRBD1
V gene: TRBV12-5
CDR3 protein: CASGLVVEDRGPQVCNQPQHF
CDR3 DNA: TGTGCTAGTGGTTTGGTGGTGGAGGACAGGGGTCCCCAGGTCTGCAATCAGCCCCAGCATTTT

clone size: NA
J gene: TRBJ2-2
D gene: TRBD1
V gene: TRBV29-1
CDR3 protein: CSFRDRGSAGELFF
CDR3 DNA: TGCAGCTTCCGGGACAGGGGTTCCGCCGGGGAGCTGTTTTTT

clone size: few
J gene: TRBJ1-2
D gene: TRBD1
V gene: TRBV6-8
CDR3 protein: CASSLRTGDFATYGYTF
CDR3 DNA: TGTGCCAGCAGTCTAAGGACAGGGGACTTCGCTACCTATGGCTACACCTTC

clone size: NA
J gene: TRBJ2-1
D gene: NA
V gene: TRBV7-4
CDR3 protein: CASSSKPYNEQFF
CDR3 DNA: TGTGCCAGCAGCTCGAAGCCCTACAATGAGCAGTTCTTC

clone size: NA
J gene: TRBJ1-4
D gene: TRBD1
V gene: TRBV6-8
CDR3 protein: CASSDPGQGTGDEKLFF
CDR3 DNA: TGTGCCAGCAGTGATCCGGGACAGGGGACGGGGGATGAAAAACTGTTTTTT

clone size: NA
J gene: TRBJ2-1
D gene: NA
V gene: TRBV10-2
CDR3 protein: CASIEPRRGNEQFF
CDR3 DNA: TGCGCCAGCATAGAGCCCAGGAGGGGGAATGAGCAGTTCTTC

clone size: NA
J gene: TRBJ1-3
D gene: NA
V gene: TRBV5-1
CDR3 protein: CASSLMTGTTNTIYF
CDR3 DNA: TGCGCCAGCAGCTTAATGACAGGAACCACGAACACCATATATTTT

clone size: NA
J gene: TRBJ2-7
D gene: NA
V gene: TRBV25-1
CDR3 protein: CASSLNPYEQYF
CDR3 DNA: TGTGCCAGCAGTTTAAATCCCTACGAGCAGTACTTC

clone size: NA
J gene: TRBJ1-3
D gene: NA
V gene: TRBV30
CDR3 protein: CAWSSGNTIYF
CDR3 DNA: TGTGCCTGGAGCTCTGGAAACACCATATATTTT

clone size: few
J gene: TRBJ1-4
D gene: NA
V gene: TRBV6-8
CDR3 protein: CASSYTRRDNEKLFF
CDR3 DNA: TGTGCCAGCAGCTACACCCGGAGGGATAATGAAAAACTGTTTTTT

clone size: NA
J gene: TRBJ2-1
D gene: NA
V gene: TRBV27
CDR3 protein: CASSGSLHEQFF
CDR3 DNA: TGTGCCAGCAGCGGGAGCCTTCATGAGCAGTTCTTC

clone size: NA
J gene: TRBJ2-3
D gene: TRBD2
V gene: TRBV6-8
CDR3 protein: CASSYYWETSGSTDTQYF
CDR3 DNA: TGTGCCAGCAGTTATTATTGGGAGACTAGCGGTAGCACAGATACGCAGTATTTT

clone size: medium-sized
J gene: TRBJ2-7
D gene: NA
V gene: TRBV6-8
CDR3 protein: CASSRDGDYEQYF
CDR3 DNA: TGTGCCAGCAGCCGGGACGGCGACTACGAGCAGTACTTC

clone size: once
J gene: TRBJ2-5
D gene: NA
V gene: TRBV15
CDR3 protein: CATSRVSGLETQYF
CDR3 DNA: TGTGCCACCAGCAGAGTAAGTGGGCTAGAGACCCAGTACTTC

clone size: NA
J gene: TRBJ2-7
D gene: NA
V gene: TRBV18
CDR3 protein: CASSAGTSTYEQYF
CDR3 DNA: TGTGCCAGCTCCGCTGGGACCTCAACCTACGAGCAGTACTTC

clone size: NA
J gene: TRBJ2-1
D gene: NA
V gene: TRBV18
CDR3 protein: CASSKGTDNEQFF
CDR3 DNA: TGTGCCAGCTCAAAAGGGACGGACAATGAGCAGTTCTTC

clone size: NA
J gene: TRBJ2-5
D gene: NA
V gene: TRBV23-1
CDR3 protein: CASSPWGQRVRRWETQYF
CDR3 DNA: TGCGCCAGCAGCCCTTGGGGCCAGCGGGTCCGAAGGTGGGAGACCCAGTACTTC

clone size: NA
J gene: TRBJ2-2
D gene: NA
V gene: TRBV30
CDR3 protein: CAGQVPANTGELFF
CDR3 DNA: TGTGCCGGCCAGGTGCCGGCGAACACCGGGGAGCTGTTTTTT

clone size: few
J gene: TRBJ2-7
D gene: NA
V gene: TRBV23-1
CDR3 protein: CASNPRTRVYMEGEQYF
CDR3 DNA: TGCGCCAGCAATCCCAGGACCCGAGTCTACATGGAGGGCGAGCAGTACTTC

clone size: NA
J gene: TRBJ2-1
D gene: TRBD2
V gene: TRBV19
CDR3 protein: CASSLGTSAYNEQFF
CDR3 DNA: TGTGCCAGTAGTCTCGGGACTAGCGCCTACAATGAGCAGTTCTTC

clone size: NA
J gene: TRBJ1-1
D gene: NA
V gene: TRBV18
CDR3 protein: CASSTMDSNTEAFF
CDR3 DNA: TGTGCCAGCTCAACCATGGACAGCAACACTGAAGCTTTCTTT

clone size: NA
J gene: TRBJ2-2
D gene: TRBD1
V gene: TRBV19
CDR3 protein: CASSIRGQGYGELFF
CDR3 DNA: TGTGCCAGTAGTATTAGAGGACAGGGCTACGGGGAGCTGTTTTTT

clone size: few
J gene: TRBJ2-7
D gene: NA
V gene: TRBV4-1
CDR3 protein: CASSQDRARLYEQYF
CDR3 DNA: TGCGCCAGCAGCCAAGACCGGGCTAGATTGTACGAGCAGTACTTC

clone size: few
J gene: TRBJ1-1
D gene: NA
V gene: TRBV29-1
CDR3 protein: CSVQVGRGRRGAFF
CDR3 DNA: TGCAGCGTCCAAGTCGGCAGGGGAAGAAGGGGAGCTTTCTTT

clone size: NA
J gene: TRBJ2-1
D gene: NA
V gene: TRBV18
CDR3 protein: CASSLRDVSYNEQFF
CDR3 DNA: TGTGCCAGCTCCCTCCGGGACGTTTCCTACAATGAGCAGTTCTTC

clone size: NA
J gene: TRBJ1-3
D gene: TRBD1
V gene: TRBV9
CDR3 protein: CASREETGVGNTIYF
CDR3 DNA: TGTGCCAGCAGAGAGGAAACAGGGGTTGGAAACACCATATATTTT

clone size: few
J gene: TRBJ2-2
D gene: NA
V gene: TRBV9
CDR3 protein: CASSVASGAYNTGELFF
CDR3 DNA: TGTGCCAGCAGCGTAGCATCGGGGGCGTACAACACCGGGGAGCTGTTTTTT

clone size: NA
J gene: TRBJ2-2
D gene: TRBD1
V gene: TRBV18
CDR3 protein: CASSPNRGDTGELFF
CDR3 DNA: TGTGCCAGCTCACCAAACAGGGGAGACACCGGGGAGCTGTTTTTT

clone size: few
J gene: TRBJ1-5
D gene: NA
V gene: TRBV5-1
CDR3 protein: CASSVGGGSNQPQHF
CDR3 DNA: TGCGCCAGCTCCGTAGGAGGGGGAAGCAATCAGCCCCAGCATTTT

clone size: NA
J gene: TRBJ2-2
D gene: NA
V gene: TRBV19
CDR3 protein: CASSFISLGYGGELFF
CDR3 DNA: TGTGCCAGTAGTTTTATTTCATTGGGTTACGGCGGGGAGCTGTTTTTT

clone size: NA
J gene: TRBJ2-1
D gene: NA
V gene: TRBV16
CDR3 protein: CASSPSGYEQFF
CDR3 DNA: TGTGCCAGCAGCCCAAGTGGCTATGAGCAGTTCTTC

clone size: NA
J gene: TRBJ2-7
D gene: NA
V gene: TRBV6-8
CDR3 protein: CASSWATGREQYF
CDR3 DNA: TGTGCCAGCAGTTGGGCGACAGGTCGGGAGCAGTACTTC

clone size: NA
J gene: TRBJ2-3
D gene: NA
V gene: TRBV9
CDR3 protein: CASSVEAVRTDTQYF
CDR3 DNA: TGTGCCAGCAGCGTAGAGGCAGTCCGGACAGATACGCAGTATTTT

clone size: NA
J gene: TRBJ1-2
D gene: NA
V gene: TRBV23-1
CDR3 protein: CASSQNGPKGYTF
CDR3 DNA: TGCGCCAGCAGTCAAAACGGACCCAAGGGCTACACCTTC

clone size: NA
J gene: TRBJ2-1
D gene: NA
V gene: TRBV11-1
CDR3 protein: CASSQAERVSYNEQFF
CDR3 DNA: TGTGCCAGCAGCCAAGCTGAGCGGGTCTCCTACAATGAGCAGTTCTTC

clone size: NA
J gene: TRBJ1-2
D gene: NA
V gene: TRBV19
CDR3 protein: CASSTSRTENFYGYTF
CDR3 DNA: TGTGCCAGTAGTACTTCCCGGACTGAGAACTTTTATGGCTACACCTTC

clone size: NA
J gene: TRBJ2-1
D gene: TRBD2
V gene: TRBV25-1
CDR3 protein: CASSASGPYNEQFF
CDR3 DNA: TGTGCCAGCAGCGCTAGCGGCCCATACAATGAGCAGTTCTTC

clone size: NA
J gene: TRBJ2-7
D gene: TRBD1
V gene: TRBV19
CDR3 protein: CASSIGQGAYEQYF
CDR3 DNA: TGTGCCAGTAGTATAGGGCAGGGGGCCTACGAGCAGTACTTC